This TCR beta chain was recovered during a study of blood T cells in healthy people across ages. Study-level results: In older individuals, TCR beta diversity per million T cells was lower, falling roughly linearly with age. Estimates drawn from one million T cells were deemed to understate diversity. Relative to aged donors, long-lived donors carried more naive CD4+ cells and displayed higher diversity.

A second about 7 to 12 cycle PCR used barcoded and J-beta primers. TCRdb re-derived calls from the 5' RACE reads in MiXCR, one entry per CDR3 protein. Here the sample spans around 870,000 distinct CDR3 sequences, about 30% being singletons. Staff drew 9 to 10 milliliters of peripheral blood from each donor. About this clonotype: What it binds is not known.

The receptor was derived from a woman of 80 years or more in good health. Material: blood.

The CDR3 DNA reads TGCAGTGCTAGAGTTAGCGGGAGTGTTTACGAGCAGTACTTC. It translates to CSARVSGSVYEQYF. The chain carries TRBV20-1 and TRBJ2-7; 9 bases align to TRBD2. Germline-derived CDR1 and CDR2 are DFQATT and SNEGSKA (reference sequence). With 1 base clipped from V and 4 bases from J, the junction kept 5 bases outside the gene matches. The CDR3 contains 14 residues.